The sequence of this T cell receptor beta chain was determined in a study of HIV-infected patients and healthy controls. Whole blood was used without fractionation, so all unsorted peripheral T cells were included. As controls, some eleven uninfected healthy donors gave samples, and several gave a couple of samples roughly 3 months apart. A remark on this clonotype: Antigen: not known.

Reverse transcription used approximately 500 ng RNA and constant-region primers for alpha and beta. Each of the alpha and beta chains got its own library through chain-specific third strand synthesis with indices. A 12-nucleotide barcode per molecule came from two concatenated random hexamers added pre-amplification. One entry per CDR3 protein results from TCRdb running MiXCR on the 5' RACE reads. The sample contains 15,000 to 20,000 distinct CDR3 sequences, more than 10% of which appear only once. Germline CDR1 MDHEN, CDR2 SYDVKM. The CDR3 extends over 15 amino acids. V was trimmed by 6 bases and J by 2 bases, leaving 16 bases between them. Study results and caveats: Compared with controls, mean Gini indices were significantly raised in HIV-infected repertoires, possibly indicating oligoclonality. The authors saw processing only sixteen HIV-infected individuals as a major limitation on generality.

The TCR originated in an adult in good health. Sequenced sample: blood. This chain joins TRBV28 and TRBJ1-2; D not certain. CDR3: CASSPPQFRNYGYTF. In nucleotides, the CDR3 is TGTGCCAGCAGCCCTCCTCAGTTCCGGAACTATGGCTACACCTTC.